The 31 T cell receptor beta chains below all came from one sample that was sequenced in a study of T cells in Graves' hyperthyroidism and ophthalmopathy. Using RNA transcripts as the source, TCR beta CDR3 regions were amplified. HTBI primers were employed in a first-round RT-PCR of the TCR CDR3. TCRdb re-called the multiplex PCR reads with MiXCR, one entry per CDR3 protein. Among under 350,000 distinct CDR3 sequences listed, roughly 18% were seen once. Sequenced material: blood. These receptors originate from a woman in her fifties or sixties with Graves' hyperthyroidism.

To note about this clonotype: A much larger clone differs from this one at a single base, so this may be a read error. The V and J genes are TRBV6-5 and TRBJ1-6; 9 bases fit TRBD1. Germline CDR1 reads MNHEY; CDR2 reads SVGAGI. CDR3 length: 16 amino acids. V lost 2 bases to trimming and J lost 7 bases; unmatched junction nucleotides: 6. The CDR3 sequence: CASSYPGTGQNSPLHF. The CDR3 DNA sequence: TGTGCCAGCAGTTACCCCGGGACAGGGCAAAATTCACCCCTCCACTTT.

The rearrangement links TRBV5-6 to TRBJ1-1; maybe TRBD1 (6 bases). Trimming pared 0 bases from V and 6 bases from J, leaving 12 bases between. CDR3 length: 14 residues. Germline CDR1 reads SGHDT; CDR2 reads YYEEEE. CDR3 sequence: CASSLAVTGSEAFF. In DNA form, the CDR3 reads TGTGCCAGCAGCTTGGCGGTAACAGGGTCTGAAGCTTTCTTT.

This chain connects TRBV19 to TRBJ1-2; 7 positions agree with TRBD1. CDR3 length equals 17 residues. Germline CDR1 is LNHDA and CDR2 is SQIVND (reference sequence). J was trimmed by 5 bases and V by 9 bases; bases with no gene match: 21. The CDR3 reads CARTAAQWTGGGYGYTF. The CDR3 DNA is TGTGCCAGAACCGCCGCCCAATGGACAGGTGGAGGGTATGGCTACACCTTC. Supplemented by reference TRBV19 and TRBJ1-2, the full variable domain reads DGGITQSPKYLFRKEGQNVTLSCEQNLNHDAMYWYRQDPGQGLRLIYYSQIVNDFQKGDIAEGYSVSREKKESFPLTVTSAQKNPTAFYLCARTAAQWTGGGYGYTFGSGTRLTVV.

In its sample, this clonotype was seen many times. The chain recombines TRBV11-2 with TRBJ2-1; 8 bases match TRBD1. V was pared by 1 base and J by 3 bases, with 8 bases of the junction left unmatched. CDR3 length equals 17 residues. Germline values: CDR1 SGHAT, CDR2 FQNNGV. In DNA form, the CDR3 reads TGTGCCAGCAGCTTAGGCCCCCCAGGGGGCGGCTACAATGAGCAGTTCTTC. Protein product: CASSLGPPGGGYNEQFF.

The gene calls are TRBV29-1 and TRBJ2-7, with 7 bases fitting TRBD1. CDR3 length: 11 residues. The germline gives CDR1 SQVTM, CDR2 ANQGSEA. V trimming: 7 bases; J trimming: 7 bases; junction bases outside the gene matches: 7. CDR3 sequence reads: CSGTTGKEQYV. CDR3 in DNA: TGCAGCGGGACGACAGGGAAAGAGCAGTACGTC.

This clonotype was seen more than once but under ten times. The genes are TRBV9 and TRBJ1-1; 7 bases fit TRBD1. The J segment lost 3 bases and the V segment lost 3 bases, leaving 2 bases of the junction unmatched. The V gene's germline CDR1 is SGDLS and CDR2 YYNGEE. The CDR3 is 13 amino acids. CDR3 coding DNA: TGTGCCAGCAGCGGTACAGGGGACACTGAAGCTTTCTTT. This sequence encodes CASSGTGDTEAFF.

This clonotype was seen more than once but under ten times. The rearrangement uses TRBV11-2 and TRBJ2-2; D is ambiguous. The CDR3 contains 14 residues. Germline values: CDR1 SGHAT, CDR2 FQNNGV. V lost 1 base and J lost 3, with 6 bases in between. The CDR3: CASSLVGYTGELFF. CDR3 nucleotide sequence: TGTGCCAGCAGCTTAGTGGGGTACACCGGGGAGCTGTTTTTT.

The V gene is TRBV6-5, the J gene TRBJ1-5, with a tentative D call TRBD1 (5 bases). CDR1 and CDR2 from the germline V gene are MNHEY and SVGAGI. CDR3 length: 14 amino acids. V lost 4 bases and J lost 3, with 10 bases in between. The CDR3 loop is CASSSTGYNQPQHF. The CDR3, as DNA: TGTGCCAGCAGTTCTACAGGATACAATCAGCCCCAGCATTTT.

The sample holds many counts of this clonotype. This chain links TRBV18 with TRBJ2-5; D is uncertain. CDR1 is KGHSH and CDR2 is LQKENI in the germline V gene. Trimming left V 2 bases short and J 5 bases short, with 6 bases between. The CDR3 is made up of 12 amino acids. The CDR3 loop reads CASSPNRETQYF. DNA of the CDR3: TGTGCCAGCTCACCAAACCGGGAGACCCAGTACTTC.

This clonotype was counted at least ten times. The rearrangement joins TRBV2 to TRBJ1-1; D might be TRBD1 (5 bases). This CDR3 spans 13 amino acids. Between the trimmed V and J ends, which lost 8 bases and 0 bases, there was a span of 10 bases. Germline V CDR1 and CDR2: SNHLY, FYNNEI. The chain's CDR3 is CASGADLNTEAFF. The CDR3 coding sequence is TGTGCCAGCGGGGCTGATCTGAACACTGAAGCTTTCTTT.

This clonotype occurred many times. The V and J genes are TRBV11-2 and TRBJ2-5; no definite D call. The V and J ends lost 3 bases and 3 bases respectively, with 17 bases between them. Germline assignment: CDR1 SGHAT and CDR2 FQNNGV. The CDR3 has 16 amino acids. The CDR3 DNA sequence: TGTGCCAGCAGCTTGGTAGGCGCGGAGCCGGAAGAGACCCAGTACTTC. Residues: CASSLVGAEPEETQYF.

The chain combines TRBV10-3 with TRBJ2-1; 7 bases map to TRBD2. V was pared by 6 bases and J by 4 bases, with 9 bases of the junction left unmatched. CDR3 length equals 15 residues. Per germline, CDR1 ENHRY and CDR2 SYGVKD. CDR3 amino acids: CAIRQAGPKYNEQFF. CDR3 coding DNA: TGTGCCATCAGGCAAGCGGGACCTAAATACAATGAGCAGTTCTTC.

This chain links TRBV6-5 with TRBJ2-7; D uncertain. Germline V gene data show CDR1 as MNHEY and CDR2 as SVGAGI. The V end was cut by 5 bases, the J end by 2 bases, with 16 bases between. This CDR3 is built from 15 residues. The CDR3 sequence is CASSNRAPDPYEQYV. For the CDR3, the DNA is TGTGCCAGCAGTAACCGGGCCCCGGACCCCTACGAGCAGTACGTC.

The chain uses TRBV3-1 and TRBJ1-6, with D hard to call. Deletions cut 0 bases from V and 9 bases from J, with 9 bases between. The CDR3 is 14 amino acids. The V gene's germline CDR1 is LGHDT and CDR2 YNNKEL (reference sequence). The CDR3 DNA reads TGTGCCAGCAGCCAAGATTGGAGGGCTTCACCCCTCCACTTT. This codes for CASSQDWRASPLHF.

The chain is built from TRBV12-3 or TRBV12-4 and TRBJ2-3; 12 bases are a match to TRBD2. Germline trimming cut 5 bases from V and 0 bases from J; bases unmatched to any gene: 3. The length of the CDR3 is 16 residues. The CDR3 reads CASSRTSGESTDTQYF. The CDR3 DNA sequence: TGTGCCAGCAGTCGGACTAGCGGGGAAAGCACAGATACGCAGTATTTT.

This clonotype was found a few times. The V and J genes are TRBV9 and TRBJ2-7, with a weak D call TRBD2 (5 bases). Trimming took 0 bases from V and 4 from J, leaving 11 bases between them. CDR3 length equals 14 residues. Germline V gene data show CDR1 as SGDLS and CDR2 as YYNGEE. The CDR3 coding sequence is TGTGCCAGCAGCGTAGACAGCACGGGGTACGAGCAGTACGTC. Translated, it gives CASSVDSTGYEQYV.

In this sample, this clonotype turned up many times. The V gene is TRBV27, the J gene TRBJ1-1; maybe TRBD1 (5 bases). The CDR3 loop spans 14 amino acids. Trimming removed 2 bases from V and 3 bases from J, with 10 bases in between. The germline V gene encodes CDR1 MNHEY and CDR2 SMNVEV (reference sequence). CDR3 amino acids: CASSLRGVDTEAFF. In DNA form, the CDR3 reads TGTGCCAGCAGTTTAAGGGGTGTCGACACTGAAGCTTTCTTT.

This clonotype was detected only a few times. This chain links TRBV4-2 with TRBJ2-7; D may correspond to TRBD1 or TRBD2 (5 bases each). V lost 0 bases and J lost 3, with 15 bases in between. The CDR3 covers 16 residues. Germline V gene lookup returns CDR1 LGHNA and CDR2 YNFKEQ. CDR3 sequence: CASSQESGALSYEQYF. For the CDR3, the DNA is TGTGCCAGCAGCCAAGAATCCGGGGCATTGAGCTACGAGCAGTACTTC.

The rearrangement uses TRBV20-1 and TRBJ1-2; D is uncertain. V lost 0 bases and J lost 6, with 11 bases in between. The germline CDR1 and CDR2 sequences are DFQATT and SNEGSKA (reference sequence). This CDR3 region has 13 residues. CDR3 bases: TGCAGTGCTAGAGATCCAGCGGCGGATGGCTACACCTTC. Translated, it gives CSARDPAADGYTF.

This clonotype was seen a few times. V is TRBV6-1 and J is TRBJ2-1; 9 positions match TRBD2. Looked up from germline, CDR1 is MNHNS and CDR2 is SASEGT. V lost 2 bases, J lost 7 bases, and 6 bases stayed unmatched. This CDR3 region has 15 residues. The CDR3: CASSESAGGRNEQFF. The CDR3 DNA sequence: TGTGCCAGCAGTGAATCGGCGGGAGGGCGAAATGAGCAGTTCTTC.

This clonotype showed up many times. DNA of the CDR3: TGTGCCAGCAGTACCCCCGGGTCGGGAGTGGCACTCGAGCAGTACTTC. It translates to CASSTPGSGVALEQYF. The chain carries TRBV28 and TRBJ2-7, with D perhaps matching TRBD2 (6 bases). Per the germline V gene, CDR1 is MDHEN and CDR2 is SYDVKM. Trimming removed 5 bases at V and 6 bases at J, with 23 bases between. The CDR3 is 16 amino acids.

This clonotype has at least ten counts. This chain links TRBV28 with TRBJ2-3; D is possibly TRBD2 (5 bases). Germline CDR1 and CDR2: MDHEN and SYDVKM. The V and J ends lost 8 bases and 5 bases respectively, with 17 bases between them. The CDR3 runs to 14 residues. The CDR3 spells CASLGLPNLDTQYF. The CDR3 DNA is TGTGCCAGCCTAGGACTTCCCAATCTAGATACGCAGTATTTT.

The CDR3 region has the DNA TGTGCCAGTAGTACCCTCCGGGAAGATGAGCAGTTCTTC. This gives the protein CASSTLREDEQFF. The V and J genes are TRBV19 and TRBJ2-1, with a weak D call TRBD2 (5 bases). Trimming took 4 bases from V and 8 from J, leaving 12 bases between them. Germline-derived CDR1 and CDR2 are LNHDA and SQIVND (reference sequence). This CDR3 comprises 13 residues.

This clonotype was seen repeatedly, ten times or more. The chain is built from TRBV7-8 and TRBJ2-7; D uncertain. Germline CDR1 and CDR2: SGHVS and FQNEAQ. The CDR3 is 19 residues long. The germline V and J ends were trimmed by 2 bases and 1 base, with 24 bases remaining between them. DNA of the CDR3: TGTGCCAGCAGCTTAAAGTTTCTGGGCGAGACGGACGGGTCCTACGAGCAGTACTTC. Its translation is CASSLKFLGETDGSYEQYF.

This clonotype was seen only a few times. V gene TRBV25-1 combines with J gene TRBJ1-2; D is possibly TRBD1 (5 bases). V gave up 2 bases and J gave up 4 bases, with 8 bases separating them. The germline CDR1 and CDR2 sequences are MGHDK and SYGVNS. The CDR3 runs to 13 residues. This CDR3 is CASSEPGSYGYTF. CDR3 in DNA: TGTGCCAGCAGTGAACCAGGGTCCTATGGCTACACCTTC.

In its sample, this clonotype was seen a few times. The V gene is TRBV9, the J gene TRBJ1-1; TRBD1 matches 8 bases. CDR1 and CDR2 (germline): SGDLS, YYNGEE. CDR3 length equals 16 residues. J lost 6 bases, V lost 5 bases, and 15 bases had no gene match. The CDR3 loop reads CASSTRGDRPPSEAFF. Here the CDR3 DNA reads TGTGCCAGCAGTACTAGGGGGGACAGGCCTCCTTCTGAAGCTTTCTTT.

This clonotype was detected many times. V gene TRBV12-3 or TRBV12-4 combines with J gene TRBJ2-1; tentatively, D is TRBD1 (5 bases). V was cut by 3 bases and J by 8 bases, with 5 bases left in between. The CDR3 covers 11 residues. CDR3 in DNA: TGTGCCAGCAGTTTGGGGCATGAGCAGTTCTTC. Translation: CASSLGHEQFF.

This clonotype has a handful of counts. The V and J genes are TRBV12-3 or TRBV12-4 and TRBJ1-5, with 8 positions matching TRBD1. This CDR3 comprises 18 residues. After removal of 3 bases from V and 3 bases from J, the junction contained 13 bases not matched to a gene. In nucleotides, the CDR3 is TGTGCCAGCAGTTTTATTCTCAGGGGGCGCCGTCCCAATCAGCCCCAGCATTTT. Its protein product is CASSFILRGRRPNQPQHF.

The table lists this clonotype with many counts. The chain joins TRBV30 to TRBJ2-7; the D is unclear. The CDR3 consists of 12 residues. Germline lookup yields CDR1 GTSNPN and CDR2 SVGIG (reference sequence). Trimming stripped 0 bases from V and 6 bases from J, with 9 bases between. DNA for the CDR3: TGTGCCTGGAGTGTAGGAGTGGTCGAGCAGTACTTC. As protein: CAWSVGVVEQYF.

This chain's CDR3 is CASSDYEGLTDTQYF. The CDR3 bases are TGCGCCAGCAGTGACTATGAGGGTCTCACAGATACGCAGTATTTT. The rearrangement links TRBV10-1 to TRBJ2-3, with D maybe TRBD2 (5 bases). From germline, CDR1 is WNHNN and CDR2 SYGVQD (reference sequence). With 3 bases removed from V and 2 bases from J, the gap between germline ends came to 12 bases. This CDR3 is 15 amino acids long.

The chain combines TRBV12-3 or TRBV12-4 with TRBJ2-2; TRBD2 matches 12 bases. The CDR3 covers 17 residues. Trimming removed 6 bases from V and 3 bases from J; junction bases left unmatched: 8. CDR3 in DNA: TGTGCCAGCAGCTTGATGACTAGCGGGGGCGACACCGGGGAGCTGTTTTTT. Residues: CASSLMTSGGDTGELFF.